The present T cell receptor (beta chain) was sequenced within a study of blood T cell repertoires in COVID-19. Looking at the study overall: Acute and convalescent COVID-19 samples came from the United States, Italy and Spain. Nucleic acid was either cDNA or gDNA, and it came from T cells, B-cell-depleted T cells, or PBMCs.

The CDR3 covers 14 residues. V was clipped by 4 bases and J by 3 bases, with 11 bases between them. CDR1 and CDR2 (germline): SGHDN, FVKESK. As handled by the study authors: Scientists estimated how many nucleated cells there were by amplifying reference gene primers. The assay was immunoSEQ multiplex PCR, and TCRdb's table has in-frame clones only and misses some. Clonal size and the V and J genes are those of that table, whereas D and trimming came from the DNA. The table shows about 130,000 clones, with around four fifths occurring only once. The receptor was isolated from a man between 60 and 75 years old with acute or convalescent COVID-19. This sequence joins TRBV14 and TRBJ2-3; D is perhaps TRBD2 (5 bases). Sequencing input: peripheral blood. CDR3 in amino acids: CASSPTQRTDTQYF. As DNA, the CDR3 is TGTGCCAGCAGCCCGACCCAGCGGACAGATACGCAGTATTTT.